The sequence of this T cell receptor (beta chain) was determined in a study of technical replicates of blood from several donors. This table comes from immunoSEQ multiplex PCR, and its TCRdb copy is limited to in-frame clones, with some not included. The sample consists of around 57,000 clones, 97% of them appearing once. Trimming removed 4 bases at V and 4 bases at J, with 20 bases between. This CDR3 spans 16 amino acids. Per germline, CDR1 GTSNPN and CDR2 SVGIG (reference sequence). This clone was detected only a few times. The chain carries TRBV30 and TRBJ1-5, with TRBD1 as a possible D gene (5 bases). The TCR originated in a human donor in good health. Sequencing was performed on T cells isolated from PBMCs. The CDR3 region is CAWTKGALGPNQPQHF. The CDR3 coding sequence is TGTGCCTGGACTAAAGGGGCCTTGGGTCCTAATCAGCCCCAGCATTTT. Full variable domain (outside the CDR3, taken from reference TRBV30 and TRBJ1-5): SQTIHQWPATLVQPVGSPLSLECTVEGTSNPNLYWYRQAAGRGLQLLFYSVGIGQISSEVPQNLSASRPQDRQFILSSKKLLLSDSGFYLCAWTKGALGPNQPQHFGDGTRLSIL.